The entry below gives a single T cell receptor (beta chain) sequence along with its context. Clones were sequenced by immunoSEQ multiplex PCR, and TCRdb holds only the in-frame ones, with some missing. This table has around 80,000 clones, roughly 82% appearing once. CDR1 and CDR2 (germline): SGHDT, YYEEEE. The CDR3 spans 14 residues. Trimming took 4 bases from V and 9 from J; bases not matched to a gene: 8. This specimen comes from a study of blood T cell repertoires in COVID-19. Study-level information: From T cells, B-cell-depleted T cells, or PBMCs came the material, which was cDNA or gDNA.

The clonotype originates from a woman older than 75 with active or convalescent COVID-19. This chain uses TRBV5-6 with TRBJ2-1; 9 bases match TRBD1. Sequencing was done on a sample of peripheral blood. CDR3 protein: CASSPGTGWVEQFF. CDR3 bases: TGTGCCAGCAGCCCCGGGACAGGGTGGGTTGAGCAGTTCTTC.